Listed below are T cell receptor beta chains from one sample, sequenced in a study of Tregs in tolerant kidney transplant recipients. The antigens for these receptors are not known. Assay used: immunoSEQ multiplex PCR; TCRdb lists only in-frame clones, some missing. The sample lists approximately 15,000 clones; roughly 50% were seen once. The sample in question was CD4+ T cells from blood cultured with allogeneic cells, obtained before the transplant. Every receptor here comes from a human patient who received a combined kidney and bone marrow transplant. Both conserved end residues are part of each CDR3. The order of the fields is D gene, clone size, V gene, J gene, CDR3 protein, CDR3 DNA. The D gene is left open where the match is weak. Clone size, where shown, is once, few, many, or a class for clones that have expanded.

d_gene: .; abundance: .; v_gene: TRBV10-3; j_gene: TRBJ2-1; CDR3aa: CAISDRGNYNEQFF; CDR3nt: TGTGCCATCAGTGACCGCGGTAATTACAATGAGCAGTTCTTC
d_gene: TRBD1; abundance: .; v_gene: TRBV25-1; j_gene: TRBJ1-4; CDR3aa: CASSEYISGQVLNEKLFF; CDR3nt: TGTGCCAGCAGTGAATATATCTCCGGACAGGTCCTTAATGAAAAACTGTTTTTT
d_gene: .; abundance: few; v_gene: TRBV7-2; j_gene: TRBJ2-1; CDR3aa: CASSAELRGPHNEQFF; CDR3nt: TGTGCCAGCAGCGCGGAGCTCAGGGGCCCCCACAATGAGCAGTTCTTC
d_gene: TRBD1; abundance: once; v_gene: TRBV20-1; j_gene: TRBJ1-2; CDR3aa: CSAETGFGYTF; CDR3nt: TGCAGTGCGGAGACAGGGTTTGGCTACACCTTC
d_gene: .; abundance: medium-sized; v_gene: TRBV4-1; j_gene: TRBJ2-1; CDR3aa: CASSHRVQRGNEQFF; CDR3nt: TGCGCCAGCAGCCATCGCGTCCAGCGTGGCAATGAGCAGTTCTTC
d_gene: .; abundance: .; v_gene: TRBV4-2; j_gene: TRBJ2-1; CDR3aa: CASSQDRGGIDNEQFF; CDR3nt: TGTGCCAGCAGCCAAGATCGGGGAGGAATCGACAATGAGCAGTTCTTC
d_gene: TRBD1; abundance: .; v_gene: TRBV9; j_gene: TRBJ2-7; CDR3aa: CASSPGDSPLSYEQYF; CDR3nt: TGTGCCAGCAGCCCAGGGGACAGCCCACTTTCCTACGAGCAGTACTTC
d_gene: .; abundance: .; v_gene: TRBV7-2; j_gene: TRBJ2-7; CDR3aa: CASSGDWAGYEQYF; CDR3nt: TGTGCCAGCAGCGGCGACTGGGCGGGCTACGAGCAGTACTTC
d_gene: .; abundance: .; v_gene: TRBV19; j_gene: TRBJ2-5; CDR3aa: CASSIPSSWGEQYF; CDR3nt: TGTGCCAGTAGTATCCCCTCTTCGTGGGGGGAGCAGTACTTC
d_gene: TRBD2; abundance: medium-sized; v_gene: TRBV7-9; j_gene: TRBJ2-2; CDR3aa: CASSTPERGTGELFF; CDR3nt: TGTGCCAGCAGCACCCCTGAGCGGGGCACCGGGGAGCTGTTTTTT
d_gene: TRBD1; abundance: few; v_gene: TRBV5-8; j_gene: TRBJ2-7; CDR3aa: CASRGRAGGLREQYF; CDR3nt: TGTGCCAGCAGAGGGCGGGCAGGGGGCCTCCGCGAGCAGTACTTC
d_gene: TRBD2; abundance: .; v_gene: TRBV2; j_gene: TRBJ2-2; CDR3aa: CASRGLAANTGELFF; CDR3nt: TGTGCCAGCAGGGGACTAGCGGCGAACACCGGGGAGCTGTTTTTT
d_gene: .; abundance: .; v_gene: TRBV19; j_gene: TRBJ1-1; CDR3aa: CASSITGGNTEAFF; CDR3nt: TGTGCCAGTAGTATCACGGGGGGGAACACTGAAGCTTTCTTT
d_gene: TRBD1; abundance: few; v_gene: TRBV15; j_gene: TRBJ2-3; CDR3aa: CATSTWTGGGDTQYF; CDR3nt: TGTGCCACCAGCACTTGGACAGGTGGGGGCGATACGCAGTATTTT
d_gene: TRBD2; abundance: medium-sized; v_gene: TRBV7-8; j_gene: TRBJ2-1; CDR3aa: CASSLVIGLAGGPKQFF; CDR3nt: TGTGCCAGCAGCTTAGTTATCGGACTAGCGGGAGGTCCGAAGCAGTTCTTC
d_gene: TRBD2; abundance: .; v_gene: TRBV28; j_gene: TRBJ2-3; CDR3aa: CASSLMAGGSVDTQYF; CDR3nt: TGTGCCAGCAGTTTAATGGCGGGGGGGTCAGTAGATACGCAGTATTTT
d_gene: .; abundance: .; v_gene: TRBV20-1; j_gene: TRBJ1-1; CDR3aa: CSADQGSKPFF; CDR3nt: TGCAGTGCTGACCAGGGATCTAAACCTTTCTTT
d_gene: TRBD2; abundance: .; v_gene: TRBV7-9; j_gene: TRBJ2-2; CDR3aa: CASSSRAGGLSGELFF; CDR3nt: TGTGCCAGCAGCTCTCGAGCGGGGGGGCTTTCCGGGGAGCTGTTTTTT
d_gene: .; abundance: .; v_gene: TRBV30; j_gene: TRBJ1-4; CDR3aa: CAWSAQEKLFF; CDR3nt: TGTGCCTGGAGTGCCCAGGAAAAACTGTTTTTT
d_gene: .; abundance: .; v_gene: TRBV30; j_gene: TRBJ2-7; CDR3aa: CAWSWGRGTTDEQYF; CDR3nt: TGTGCCTGGAGTTGGGGACGCGGGACCACCGACGAGCAGTACTTC
d_gene: TRBD2; abundance: .; v_gene: TRBV28; j_gene: TRBJ2-2; CDR3aa: CASSLNFLAASGELFF; CDR3nt: TGTGCCAGCAGTTTAAACTTCCTAGCGGCTTCCGGGGAGCTGTTTTTT
d_gene: TRBD1; abundance: few; v_gene: TRBV7-2; j_gene: TRBJ2-7; CDR3aa: CASSAQGFGYEQYF; CDR3nt: TGTGCCAGCAGCGCACAGGGGTTCGGCTACGAGCAGTACTTC
d_gene: .; abundance: .; v_gene: TRBV28; j_gene: TRBJ1-5; CDR3aa: CASVPGQGDQPQHF; CDR3nt: TGTGCCAGCGTTCCGGGACAAGGGGATCAGCCCCAGCATTTT
d_gene: .; abundance: .; v_gene: TRBV2; j_gene: TRBJ2-3; CDR3aa: CASSAQRAADTQYF; CDR3nt: TGTGCCAGCAGTGCACAGAGGGCGGCAGATACGCAGTATTTT
d_gene: .; abundance: .; v_gene: TRBV11-3; j_gene: TRBJ2-5; CDR3aa: CASSPLGPETQYF; CDR3nt: TGTGCCAGCAGCCCCCTGGGCCCAGAGACCCAGTACTTC
d_gene: TRBD1; abundance: .; v_gene: TRBV27; j_gene: TRBJ2-3; CDR3aa: CASRRDRVTDTQYF; CDR3nt: TGTGCCAGCAGAAGGGACAGGGTTACAGATACGCAGTATTTT
d_gene: .; abundance: once; v_gene: TRBV7-9; j_gene: TRBJ2-5; CDR3aa: CASSPTRQETQYF; CDR3nt: TGTGCCAGCAGCCCTACGCGGCAAGAGACCCAGTACTTC
d_gene: TRBD2; abundance: .; v_gene: TRBV27; j_gene: TRBJ2-5; CDR3aa: CASSLGLAGALEETQYF; CDR3nt: TGTGCCAGCAGTCTGGGACTAGCGGGGGCCCTGGAAGAGACCCAGTACTTC
d_gene: .; abundance: .; v_gene: TRBV9; j_gene: TRBJ2-6; CDR3aa: CASSVGGGPGANVLTF; CDR3nt: TGTGCCAGCAGCGTAGGGGGGGGCCCTGGGGCCAACGTCCTGACTTTC
d_gene: .; abundance: .; v_gene: TRBV7-2; j_gene: TRBJ1-2; CDR3aa: CASRFSTGGGPYGYTF; CDR3nt: TGTGCCAGCAGGTTTTCCACCGGTGGGGGCCCCTATGGCTACACCTTC
d_gene: TRBD1; abundance: .; v_gene: TRBV7-3; j_gene: TRBJ1-4; CDR3aa: CASSVSGGNNEKLFF; CDR3nt: TGTGCCAGCAGCGTCTCAGGGGGTAATAATGAAAAACTGTTTTTT
d_gene: .; abundance: .; v_gene: TRBV5-4; j_gene: TRBJ2-5; CDR3aa: CASSLDPGGETQYF; CDR3nt: TGTGCCAGCAGCTTGGACCCCGGCGGCGAGACCCAGTACTTC
d_gene: TRBD1; abundance: .; v_gene: TRBV6-5; j_gene: TRBJ1-1; CDR3aa: CASRSGQGRSAFF; CDR3nt: TGTGCCAGCAGATCTGGACAGGGGAGATCAGCTTTCTTT
d_gene: .; abundance: few; v_gene: TRBV4-1; j_gene: TRBJ1-5; CDR3aa: CASSQESDQPQHF; CDR3nt: TGCGCCAGCAGCCAAGAATCCGATCAGCCCCAGCATTTT
d_gene: .; abundance: .; v_gene: TRBV4-1; j_gene: TRBJ2-7; CDR3aa: CASSQTQTSSYEQYF; CDR3nt: TGCGCCAGCAGCCAAACTCAGACTAGTTCCTACGAGCAGTACTTC
d_gene: TRBD1; abundance: .; v_gene: TRBV6-6; j_gene: TRBJ1-2; CDR3aa: CASSQTGGFLGYTF; CDR3nt: TGTGCCAGCAGCCAGACAGGGGGCTTTCTTGGCTACACCTTC
d_gene: .; abundance: few; v_gene: TRBV19; j_gene: TRBJ2-7; CDR3aa: CASSGSEHGAYEQYF; CDR3nt: TGTGCCAGCAGCGGATCAGAACATGGGGCCTACGAGCAGTACTTC
d_gene: .; abundance: few; v_gene: TRBV6-1; j_gene: TRBJ2-2; CDR3aa: CATQREWVTGELFF; CDR3nt: TGTGCCACCCAAAGGGAGTGGGTCACCGGGGAGCTGTTTTTT
d_gene: .; abundance: .; v_gene: TRBV30; j_gene: TRBJ1-1; CDR3aa: CAYTRNTEAFF; CDR3nt: TGTGCCTACACAAGAAACACTGAAGCTTTCTTT
d_gene: TRBD2; abundance: few; v_gene: TRBV2; j_gene: TRBJ2-3; CDR3aa: CASSHPSERGSTDTQYF; CDR3nt: TGTGCCAGCAGTCACCCCTCGGAGCGGGGATCCACAGATACGCAGTATTTT
d_gene: .; abundance: .; v_gene: TRBV7-9; j_gene: TRBJ1-2; CDR3aa: CASSLPSTGERYGYTF; CDR3nt: TGTGCCAGCAGCTTACCATCGACAGGCGAGAGGTATGGCTACACCTTC
d_gene: .; abundance: once; v_gene: TRBV7-7; j_gene: TRBJ2-6; CDR3aa: CASSVWAKCHKGRANVLTF; CDR3nt: TGTGCCAGCAGCGTATGGGCTAAGTGCCACAAAGGTCGGGCCAACGTCCTGACTTTC
d_gene: TRBD1; abundance: .; v_gene: TRBV7-3; j_gene: TRBJ2-7; CDR3aa: CASSLGQGEQYEQYF; CDR3nt: TGTGCCAGCAGCCTGGGGCAGGGGGAGCAATACGAGCAGTACTTC
d_gene: .; abundance: .; v_gene: TRBV5-1; j_gene: TRBJ2-3; CDR3aa: CASRTSSTDTQYF; CDR3nt: TGCGCCAGCAGGACATCTAGCACAGATACGCAGTATTTT
d_gene: TRBD2; abundance: medium-sized; v_gene: TRBV2; j_gene: TRBJ2-3; CDR3aa: CASSGRGGLTHSQYF; CDR3nt: TGTGCCAGCAGTGGGCGGGGGGGATTAACCCATTCGCAGTATTTT
d_gene: .; abundance: few; v_gene: TRBV11-3; j_gene: TRBJ2-1; CDR3aa: CASSSDSVYNEQFF; CDR3nt: TGTGCCAGCAGCTCGGACAGCGTTTACAATGAGCAGTTCTTC